These 28 T cell receptor beta chains were all obtained from the same sample, sequenced in a study of shared clonotypes between healthy human individuals. Some clones are missing from TCRdb's copy, which holds only in-frame ones; the method was immunoSEQ multiplex PCR. The data show approximately 940,000 clones, 76% seen once. Material: memory CD4+ T cells sorted from blood. Sample subset: CD45RA-negative fraction. The source of these receptors is a young man in good health.

This rearrangement joins TRBV30 to TRBJ2-5, with 12 bases aligning to TRBD2. This CDR3 is 13 amino acids long. The germline V gene has CDR1 GTSNPN and CDR2 SVGIG (reference sequence). The V gene end was trimmed by 6 bases and the J gene end by 6 bases; junction bases not matched to a gene: 5. CDR3 loop: CACLRTSGKTQYF. The CDR3 DNA reads as TGTGCCTGTCTTCGGACTAGCGGGAAGACCCAGTACTTC.

The chain employs TRBV10-3 and TRBJ1-1; no clear D gene. The CDR3 totals 15 residues. Trimming left V 9 bases short and J 1 base short, with 18 bases between. CDR1 ENHRY and CDR2 SYGVKD come from the germline V gene. As DNA, the CDR3 is TGTGCCATAAGGGCGGCGACCAAGCAGAACACTGAAGCTTTCTTT. Its protein product is CAIRAATKQNTEAFF.

This chain links TRBV25-1 with TRBJ2-3, with D unclear. V shed 6 bases and J shed 4 bases, with 5 bases lying between them. CDR3 size: 11 residues. The germline V gene has CDR1 MGHDK and CDR2 SYGVNS. CDR3 in amino acids: CASRVADTQYF. The DNA for the CDR3 is TGTGCCAGCAGGGTGGCAGATACGCAGTATTTT.

CDR3 sequence reads: CSAPGTAGYTF. DNA for the CDR3: TGCAGTGCACCCGGGACTGCTGGCTACACCTTC. The rearrangement links TRBV20-1 to TRBJ1-2, with D possibly TRBD1 on 5 matching bases. Germline values: CDR1 DFQATT, CDR2 SNEGSKA (reference sequence). The ends were cut back, 6 bases at V and 7 bases at J, with 12 bases in the middle. The CDR3 totals 11 residues.

The rearrangement links TRBV15 to TRBJ2-7; maybe TRBD2 (6 bases). V was pared by 0 bases and J by 6 bases, with 12 bases between. CDR1 and CDR2 from the germline V gene are LNHNV and YYDKDF (reference sequence). The CDR3 is made up of 14 amino acids. For the CDR3, the DNA is TGTGCCACCAGCAGAGATCGCGGGATCGGCGAGCAGTACTTC. Its translation is CATSRDRGIGEQYF.

Many counts were recorded for this clone. This chain's CDR3 is CASSLGNYNSPLHF. DNA of the CDR3: TGTGCCAGCAGCTTAGGGAACTATAATTCACCCCTCCACTTT. V gene TRBV7-9 combines with J gene TRBJ1-6; unclear D gene. V lost 1 base and J 3 bases, leaving 4 bases between the germline ends. The CDR3 runs 14 residues. CDR1 is SEHNR and CDR2 is FQNEAQ in the germline V gene (reference sequence). The complete variable domain, with remaining parts taken from reference TRBV7-9 and TRBJ1-6, reads DTGVSQNPRHKITKRGQNVTFRCDPISEHNRLYWYRQTLGQGPEFLTYFQNEAQLEKSRLLSDRFSAERPKGSFSTLEIQRTEQGDSAMYLCASSLGNYNSPLHFGNGTRLTVT.

This chain uses TRBV9 with TRBJ2-3, with D possibly being TRBD2 (6 bases). The length of the CDR3 is 14 residues. Trimming left V 0 bases short and J 4 bases short, with 9 bases between. Germline CDR1 and CDR2: SGDLS and YYNGEE. CDR3 nucleotides: TGTGCCAGCAGCGTAGTCCCGGGGGCAGATACGCAGTATTTT. Its translation is CASSVVPGADTQYF.

The chain joins TRBV15 to TRBJ1-4; D unclear. The CDR3 covers 15 residues. The V end was cut by 1 base, the J end by 1 base, with 7 bases between. CDR1 is LNHNV and CDR2 is YYDKDF in the germline V gene (reference sequence). The CDR3: CATSRGALTNEKLFF. CDR3 sequence (DNA): TGTGCCACCAGCAGAGGAGCATTAACTAATGAAAAACTGTTTTTT.

The chain is built from TRBV11-2 and TRBJ2-2; D perhaps matches TRBD2 (6 bases). Trimming removed 1 base from V and 2 bases from J, with 11 bases in between. There are 16 residues in the CDR3. CDR1 and CDR2 from the germline V gene are SGHAT and FQNNGV. CDR3 sequence reads: CASSLVASANTGELFF. The CDR3 DNA is TGTGCCAGCAGCTTAGTCGCTAGCGCCAACACCGGGGAGCTGTTTTTT. Full variable domain (remainder filled in from reference TRBV11-2 and TRBJ2-2): EAGVAQSPRYKIIEKRQSVAFWCNPISGHATLYWYQQILGQGPKLLIQFQNNGVVDDSQLPKDRFSAERLKGVDSTLKIQPAKLEDSAVYLCASSLVASANTGELFFGEGSRLTVL.

This chain uses TRBV5-1 with TRBJ2-5, with D possibly being TRBD2 (7 bases). The CDR3 runs to 14 residues. The V gene's germline CDR1 is SGHRS and CDR2 YFSETQ. Trimming removed 4 bases at V and 3 bases at J, with 13 bases between. Here the CDR3 DNA reads TGCGCCAGCAGCCCTGGGGGGGCAGAAGAGACCCAGTACTTC. This translates into CASSPGGAEETQYF. Full variable domain (missing parts from reference TRBV5-1 and TRBJ2-5): KAGVTQTPRYLIKTRGQQVTLSCSPISGHRSVSWYQQTPGQGLQFLFEYFSETQRNKGNFPGRFSGRQFSNSRSEMNVSTLELGDSALYLCASSPGGAEETQYFGPGTRLLVL.

CDR3 nucleotide sequence: TGTGCCAGCAGCGTAAACCCCTTAGTCGATACGCAGTATTTT. Its protein product is CASSVNPLVDTQYF. The V and J genes are TRBV9 and TRBJ2-3, with D unresolved. CDR1 is SGDLS, CDR2 YYNGEE, per germline. V lost 1 base and J lost 6, with 12 bases in between. CDR3 length equals 14 residues.

The chain recombines TRBV10-1 with TRBJ2-3, with 8 bases identical to TRBD2. The length of the CDR3 is 16 residues. Trimming at V came to 3 bases and at J to 2 bases, leaving 7 bases not matched to a gene. Per germline, CDR1 WNHNN and CDR2 SYGVQD (reference sequence). The CDR3: CASSEMAGGYTDTQYF. The CDR3 coding sequence is TGCGCCAGCAGTGAAATGGCGGGGGGATACACAGATACGCAGTATTTT.

V is TRBV5-1 and J is TRBJ2-7; 7 bases fit TRBD1. The germline gives CDR1 SGHRS, CDR2 YFSETQ. This CDR3 is built from 15 residues. V lost 6 bases and J lost 2; bases outside the gene matches: 11. The CDR3 protein is CASTPPTGSTYEQYF. CDR3 DNA sequence: TGCGCCAGCACCCCGCCGACAGGGAGCACCTACGAGCAGTACTTC.

Concerning this clone itself: Other DNA sequences in the sample encode the same CDR3. CDR3 DNA: TGTGCCAGCAGTTCTTACGGGAGCTACAATGAGCAGTTCTTC. Encoded protein: CASSSYGSYNEQFF. This chain connects TRBV7-2 to TRBJ2-1, with a weak D call TRBD2 (6 bases). V was trimmed by 6 bases and J by 3 bases, leaving 12 bases between them. This CDR3 is 14 amino acids long. Per the germline V gene, CDR1 is SGHTA and CDR2 is FQGNSA.

The chain uses TRBV4-3 and TRBJ2-3, with 12 positions matching TRBD2. Germline CDR1 is LGHNA and CDR2 is YSLEER. The J segment lost 4 bases and the V segment lost 0 bases, leaving 5 bases of the junction unmatched. CDR3 size: 17 residues. CDR3 coding DNA: TGCGCCAGCAGCCAAGATCTAGCGGGAGGGCCCGCAGATACGCAGTATTTT. Protein sequence: CASSQDLAGGPADTQYF.

The V call is TRBV2, the J call TRBJ2-7, with a possible D match to TRBD1 (5 bases). The V end was cut by 6 bases, the J end by 3 bases, with 9 bases between. CDR3 length: 12 amino acids. Germline V gene sequence: CDR1 SNHLY, CDR2 FYNNEI. In DNA, the CDR3 is TGTGCCAGCAGCAGGGCAAACTACGAGCAGTACTTC. Its translation is CASSRANYEQYF.

J is TRBJ2-5 and V is TRBV7-2; 7 bases align to TRBD2. Matching the DNA end better, TRBJ2-7 makes the J call doubtful. The CDR3 contains 14 residues. The germline gives CDR1 SGHTA, CDR2 FQGNSA. The DNA for the CDR3 is TGTGCCAGCAGCCCGGGGGGACTTCACTACGAGCAGTACTTC. Its translation is CASSPGGLHYEQYF.

This sequence joins TRBV4-2 and TRBJ2-2, with 7 bases lining up with TRBD1. J was trimmed by 0 bases and V by 1 base; bases with no gene match: 5. The CDR3 sequence is 17 residues long. The germline gives CDR1 LGHNA, CDR2 YNFKEQ. The CDR3 DNA is TGTGCCAGCAGCCAAGGTGTAGGGGGCGCGAACACCGGGGAGCTGTTTTTT. It yields the protein CASSQGVGGANTGELFF.

This clone came up once. The gene calls are TRBV20-1 and TRBJ2-3, with TRBD2 matching over 8 bases. This CDR3 is built from 11 residues. V was pared by 3 bases and J by 14 bases, with 7 bases of the junction left unmatched. The germline V gene encodes CDR1 DFQATT and CDR2 SNEGSKA (reference sequence). CDR3 in amino acids: CSASSTSEGYF. The DNA for the CDR3 is TGCAGTGCTAGTTCGACTAGCGAAGGGTATTTT.

This clone was detected only once. The V gene is TRBV13, the J gene TRBJ2-1; TRBD1 aligns across 7 bases. The CDR3 contains 15 residues. The ends lost 5 bases at V and 4 bases at J; junction bases unmatched: 8. Germline V gene sequence: CDR1 PRHDT, CDR2 FYEKMQ (reference sequence). The CDR3 region has the DNA TGTGCCAGCAGCCGAAAAGGGACAGCGTACAATGAGCAGTTCTTC. As protein: CASSRKGTAYNEQFF.

The chain is built from TRBV28 and TRBJ2-7; possibly TRBD1 for D (7 bases). Germline CDR1 and CDR2: MDHEN and SYDVKM. The CDR3 extends over 14 amino acids. The germline V and J ends were trimmed by 10 bases and 2 bases, with 18 bases remaining between them. Here the CDR3 reads CATQGGGHTYEQYF. The CDR3, as DNA: TGTGCCACCCAGGGGGGTGGACATACCTACGAGCAGTACTTC.

This chain uses TRBV27 with TRBJ2-5, with TRBD2 matching 8 bases. Germline-derived CDR1 and CDR2 are MNHEY and SMNVEV (reference sequence). This CDR3 spans 15 amino acids. The trim removed 5 bases at V and 4 bases at J, leaving 9 bases unmatched. CDR3 sequence reads: CASSAAGGKGETQYF. DNA for the CDR3: TGTGCCAGCAGTGCCGCGGGGGGTAAAGGAGAGACCCAGTACTTC.

This clone was detected only once. V and J are TRBV4-2 and TRBJ1-1; D not resolved. Trimming removed 0 bases at V and 4 bases at J, with 9 bases between. CDR1 and CDR2 from the germline V gene are LGHNA and YNFKEQ. The CDR3 covers 14 residues. In DNA form, the CDR3 reads TGTGCCAGCAGCCAAGAAATCCCAGGCACTGAAGCTTTCTTT. Encoded protein: CASSQEIPGTEAFF.

The V call is TRBV5-4, the J call TRBJ1-6, with TRBD1 matching 8 bases. This CDR3 has 16 amino acids. Germline lookup yields CDR1 SGHNT and CDR2 YYREEE (reference sequence). V was clipped by 3 bases and J by 0 bases; unmatched bases: 2. Here the CDR3 DNA reads TGTGCCAGCAGCTATGGACAGGGCTCCTATAATTCACCCCTCCACTTT. It yields the protein CASSYGQGSYNSPLHF.

This rearrangement joins TRBV2 to TRBJ2-4, with 9 bases matching TRBD2. Per germline, CDR1 SNHLY and CDR2 FYNNEI. The CDR3 contains 13 residues. After removal of 7 bases from V and 12 bases from J, the junction contained 10 bases not matched to a gene. The DNA of the CDR3 is TGTGCCAGCAAAGAGGTGGCGGGAGGGACTCAGTACTTC. Its translation is CASKEVAGGTQYF.

The rearrangement uses TRBV11-2 and TRBJ2-7; D could derive from TRBD1 or TRBD2 (5 bases each). Trimming took off 4 bases at V and 7 bases at J, with 17 bases between the two ends. The CDR3 extends over 14 amino acids. Germline lookup yields CDR1 SGHAT and CDR2 FQNNGV. CDR3 coding DNA: TGTGCCAGCAGCTCCCGGGACCCTCGGAGGGAGCAGTACTTC. This codes for CASSSRDPRREQYF.

The chain's CDR3 is CASKRRQDLGYTF. The CDR3 nucleotides read TGTGCCAGTAAAAGAAGACAGGACTTGGGCTACACCTTC. The chain has TRBV19 and TRBJ1-2; TRBD1 is a possible D gene (6 bases). Germline CDR1 LNHDA, CDR2 SQIVND (reference sequence). V was pared by 7 bases and J by 8 bases, with 17 bases between. There are 13 residues in the CDR3.

The V gene is TRBV11-2, the J gene TRBJ1-1, with D maybe TRBD1 (6 bases). V was pared by 4 bases and J by 5 bases, with 11 bases between. Germline V CDR1 and CDR2: SGHAT, FQNNGV. The CDR3 loop spans 13 amino acids. In nucleotides, the CDR3 is TGTGCCAGCAGCTGGGGGCAGGGGACTGAAGCTTTCTTT. Its protein product is CASSWGQGTEAFF. Full variable domain (rest looked up from reference TRBV11-2 and TRBJ1-1): EAGVAQSPRYKIIEKRQSVAFWCNPISGHATLYWYQQILGQGPKLLIQFQNNGVVDDSQLPKDRFSAERLKGVDSTLKIQPAKLEDSAVYLCASSWGQGTEAFFGQGTRLTVV.